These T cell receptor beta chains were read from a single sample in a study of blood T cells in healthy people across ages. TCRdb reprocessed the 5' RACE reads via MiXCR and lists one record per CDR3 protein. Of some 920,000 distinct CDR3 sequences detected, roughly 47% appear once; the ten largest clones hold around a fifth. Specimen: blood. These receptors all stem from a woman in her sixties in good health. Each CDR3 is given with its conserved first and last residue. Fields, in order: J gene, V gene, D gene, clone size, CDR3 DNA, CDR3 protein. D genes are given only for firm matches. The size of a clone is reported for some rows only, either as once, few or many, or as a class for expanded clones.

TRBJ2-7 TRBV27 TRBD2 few TGTGCCAGCAGTTTACTAGCGGGGGACCCCCTATACGAGCAGTACTTC CASSLLAGDPLYEQYF
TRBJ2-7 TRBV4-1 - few TGCGCCAGCAGCCAAGTCCGCGGGTCGGGGGAGCAGTACTTC CASSQVRGSGEQYF
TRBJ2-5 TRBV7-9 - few TGTGCCAGCAGCTTCAGTGGGGCGAAAGAGACCCAGTACTTC CASSFSGAKETQYF
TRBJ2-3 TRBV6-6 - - TGTGCCAGCAGTTACCCCGGCCTGGACAAACAGGGTACGCAGTATTTT CASSYPGLDKQGTQYF
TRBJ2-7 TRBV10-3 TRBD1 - TGTGCCATCAGTCGGCTGGGACAGGGGACCTCCTACGAGCGGTACTTC CAISRLGQGTSYERYF
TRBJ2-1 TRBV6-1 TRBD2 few TGTGCCAGCAGCCTCTCCTTAGCGGGAGTAGTCGACAATGAGCAGTTCTTC CASSLSLAGVVDNEQFF
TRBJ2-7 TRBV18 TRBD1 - TGTGCCAGCTCACCGCAGACAGGGTTCGTATACGAGCAGTACTTC CASSPQTGFVYEQYF
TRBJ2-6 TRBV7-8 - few TGTGCCAGCAGCTCCCTGGCGTGGACAGATACGGCCTCTGGGGCCAACGTCCTGACTTTC CASSSLAWTDTASGANVLTF
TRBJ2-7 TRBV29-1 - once TGCAGCGTTGGCTATGGACCTCACAATGAGCAGTACTTC CSVGYGPHNEQYF
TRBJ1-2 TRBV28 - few TGTGCCAGCAGTTTCGGCAGCTCCTATGGCTACACCTTC CASSFGSSYGYTF
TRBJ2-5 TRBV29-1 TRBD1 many TGCAGCGCTCTCCGGGACAGGCGACAAGAGACCCAGTACTTC CSALRDRRQETQYF
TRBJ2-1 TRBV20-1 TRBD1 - TGCAGTGCTAGAGATCCGGGACAGGGGGGCAAGCAGTTCTTC CSARDPGQGGKQFF
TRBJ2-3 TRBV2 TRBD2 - TGTGCCAGCAGTCCAACTAGCGGACTCCGCACAGATACGCAGTATTTT CASSPTSGLRTDTQYF
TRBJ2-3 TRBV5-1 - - TGCGCCAGCAGCTTGCCGGCTCTAGCCCGGGCCACAGATACGCAGTATTTT CASSLPALARATDTQYF
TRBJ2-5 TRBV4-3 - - TGCGCCAGCAGCGTCCGCTCGGCCAAGGGTCAGGGGACCCAGTACTTC CASSVRSAKGQGTQYF
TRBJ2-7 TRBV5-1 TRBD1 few TGCGCCAGCAGCTTACAGGGGGACAAGAACGAGCAGTACTTC CASSLQGDKNEQYF
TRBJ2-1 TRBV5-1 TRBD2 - TGCGCCAGCAGCCCTACACTAGCGGGAGAGAATGAGCAGTTCTTC CASSPTLAGENEQFF
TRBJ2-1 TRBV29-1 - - TGCAGCGTTGAGTCTCCTAGAACCCCCTACAATGAGCAGTTCTTC CSVESPRTPYNEQFF
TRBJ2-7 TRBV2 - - TGTGCCAGCAGTGAAGCGACAAGCCTCAACGAGCAGTACTTC CASSEATSLNEQYF
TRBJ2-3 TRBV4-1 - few TGCGCCAGCAGCCAAGCCTGGGGGAGTGGGACAGATACGCAGTATTTT CASSQAWGSGTDTQYF
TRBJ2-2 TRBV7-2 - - TGTGCCAGCAGCTTGGAGGGGACGGGCGGGGAGCTGTTTTTT CASSLEGTGGELFF
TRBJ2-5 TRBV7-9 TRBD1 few TGTGCCAGCAGCACAGGGGGACCCCAAGAGACCCAGTACTTC CASSTGGPQETQYF
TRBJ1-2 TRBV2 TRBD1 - TGTGCCAGCGACAGGGGGTCGCATGGCTACACCTTC CASDRGSHGYTF
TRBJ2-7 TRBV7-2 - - TGTGCCAGCAGCTTAGGCACTAGTAAAGCACAAGGCGAGCAGTACTTC CASSLGTSKAQGEQYF
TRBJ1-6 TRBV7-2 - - TGTGCCAGCAGCTTAGCCCCGGGCTCTTCGTGGCCCCGGGGGAATTCACCCCTCCACTTT CASSLAPGSSWPRGNSPLHF
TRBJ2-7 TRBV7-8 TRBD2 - TGTGCCAGCAGCTTAGCCCCGATAGGGACTAGGCTCTCCTACGAGCAGTACTTC CASSLAPIGTRLSYEQYF
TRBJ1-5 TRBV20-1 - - TGCAGTGCCCGACCTGGGGGGGCGGGCAATCAGCCCCAGCATTTT CSARPGGAGNQPQHF
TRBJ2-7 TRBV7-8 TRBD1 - TGTGCCAGCAGCGTAGACAGGGGTAAAAGCTACGAGCAGTACTTC CASSVDRGKSYEQYF
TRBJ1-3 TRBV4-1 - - TGCGCCAGCAGCCAGAATTCCGGAAACACCATATATTTT CASSQNSGNTIYF
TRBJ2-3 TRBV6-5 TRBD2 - TGTGCCAGCAGTTACTCGAGCGTCAAGCGGGATAGGTCAGATACGCAGTATTTT CASSYSSVKRDRSDTQYF
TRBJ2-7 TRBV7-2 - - TGTGCCTGCAGCTTATCATCCGATAACGAGCAGTACTTC CACSLSSDNEQYF
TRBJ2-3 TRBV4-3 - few TGCGCCAGCAGCCAAGATGGCACGGGAGCAGATACGCAGTATTTT CASSQDGTGADTQYF
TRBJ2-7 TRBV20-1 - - TGCAGTGCCAACCGGGACAAAGCTCGCGAGCAGTACTTC CSANRDKAREQYF
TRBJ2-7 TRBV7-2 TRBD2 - TGTGCCAGCAGCCCTAGACTAGCGGGTAGCTCCTACGAGCAGTACTTC CASSPRLAGSSYEQYF
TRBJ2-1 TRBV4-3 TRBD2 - TGCGCCAGCAGCCAAGATCGAGTACTAGCGTACGGTGAGCAGTTCTTC CASSQDRVLAYGEQFF
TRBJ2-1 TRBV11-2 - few TGTGCCAGCAGCTTGATCGTCCGCGGACCTGGGCAGTTCTTC CASSLIVRGPGQFF
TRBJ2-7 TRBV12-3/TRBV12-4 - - TGTGCCAGCGAAAGGGGCAGGGGCCCGGGCGAGCAGTACTTC CASERGRGPGEQYF
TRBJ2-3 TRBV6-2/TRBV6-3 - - TGTGCCAGCAGTTTTACGGGGACTTCACATGATACGCAGTATTTT CASSFTGTSHDTQYF
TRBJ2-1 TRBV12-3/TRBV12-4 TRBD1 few TGTGCCAGCGCCCGAACCGGGACAGGTGTGCCCAATGAGCAGTTCTTC CASARTGTGVPNEQFF
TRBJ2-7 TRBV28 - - TGTGCCAGCAGTGTTGGACAGGGAGGGGTCGACGAGCAGTACTTC CASSVGQGGVDEQYF
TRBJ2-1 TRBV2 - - TGTGCCACCGAAACACCGGGATCGATAAATGAGCAGTTCTTC CATETPGSINEQFF
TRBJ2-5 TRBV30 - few TGTGCCTGGAGCGCCCGCACTTACAATGAGCAGTACTTC CAWSARTYNEQYF
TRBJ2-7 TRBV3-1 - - TGTGCCAGCAGCCAGAATCTTGGTGGCTACGAGCAGTACTTC CASSQNLGGYEQYF
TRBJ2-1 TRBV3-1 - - TGTGCCAGCAGTCTCATCAGTTCAGGGGCAGCACCGTTCTTC CASSLISSGAAPFF
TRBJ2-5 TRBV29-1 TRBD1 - TGCAGCGTTGAATGGACAGGGGGGGGCGAGACCCAGTACTTC CSVEWTGGGETQYF
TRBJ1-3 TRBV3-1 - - TGTGCCAGCAGCCAAGGAACCCCCGACAGCGCTACTGGAAACACCATATATTTT CASSQGTPDSATGNTIYF
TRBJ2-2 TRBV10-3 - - TGTGCCATCAGTGAGGGGACCCCCAGCACCGGGGAGCTGTTTTTT CAISEGTPSTGELFF
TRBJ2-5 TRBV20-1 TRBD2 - TGCAGTGCTAGAGAACTAGCGGGAGGAGGTAGAGAGCAGTACTTC CSARELAGGGREQYF
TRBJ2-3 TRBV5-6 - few TGTGCCAGCAGGTACCAGACGCCGGAGAGCACAGATACGCAGTATTTT CASRYQTPESTDTQYF
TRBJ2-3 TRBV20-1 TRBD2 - TGCAGTGCGAGGGAGCGGGAGATGCCTTGGACAGATACGCAGTATTTT CSAREREMPWTDTQYF
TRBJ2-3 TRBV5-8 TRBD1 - TGTGCCAGCAGCCCCACCGGGACAGTGATGTCAGATACGCAGTATTTT CASSPTGTVMSDTQYF
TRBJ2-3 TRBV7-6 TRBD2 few TGTGCCAGCAGCTCCGGACTAGCGGGATATTTAGATACGCAGTATTTT CASSSGLAGYLDTQYF
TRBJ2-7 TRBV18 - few TGTGCCAGCTCGGGAGGACTATCCAACACCTACGAGCAGTACTTC CASSGGLSNTYEQYF
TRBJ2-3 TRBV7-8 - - TGTGCCAGCAGCCAATCTCGGGGCGGCGGCACAGATACGCAGTATTTT CASSQSRGGGTDTQYF
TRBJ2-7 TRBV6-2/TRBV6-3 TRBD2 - TGTGCCAGCCTAACTCGGGGCGGGAGTCTCTACGAGCAGTACTTC CASLTRGGSLYEQYF
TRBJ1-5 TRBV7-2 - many TGTGCCAGCAGCTTAGACGGAAATCAGCCCCAGCATTTT CASSLDGNQPQHF
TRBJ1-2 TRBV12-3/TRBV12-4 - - TGTGCCAGCAGTGATGCGCCCGACAGACCCTATGGCTACACCTTC CASSDAPDRPYGYTF
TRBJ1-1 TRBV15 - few TGTGCCACCAGCAGAGGCAACAGGTTGAACACTGAAGCTTTCTTT CATSRGNRLNTEAFF
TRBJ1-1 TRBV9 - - TGTGCCAGCAGCGGAGGGGCGACCACTGAAGCTTTCTTT CASSGGATTEAFF